This T cell receptor beta chain was sequenced during a study of cytomegalovirus exposure and HLA in healthy donors. As for this clone: The antigen remains undetermined.

Whole-study findings and limits: The listing of 150 to 200 TCR beta chains classed them as cytomegalovirus-associated.

The CDR3 totals 13 residues. Germline CDR1 SGHDT, CDR2 YYEEEE. V gave up 3 bases and J gave up 3 bases; unmatched junction bases: 1. With 60 Vbeta and 13 Jbeta primers, the PCR was carried out. Profiling relied on immunoSEQ multiplex PCR, and the TCRdb table lists in-frame clones only, not all of them. The sample includes about 160,000 clones, around 84% seen only once; the top ten take around 1.9%. The clonotype originates from a man aged 18-30 years in good health and CMV-seronegative. Material for sequencing was PBMCs. The V call is TRBV5-6, the J call TRBJ2-3, with 7 bases that match TRBD1. CDR3: CASSWDRTDTQYF. The CDR3 DNA sequence: TGTGCCAGCAGCTGGGACAGAACAGATACGCAGTATTTT.